One T cell receptor (beta chain) is described in this entry. What it binds is not known. cDNA libraries of TCR beta carried unique molecular identifiers. Each CDR3 protein gets one entry after TCRdb re-called the PCR reads with MiXCR. The sample has some 700,000 distinct CDR3 sequences, about 60% seen once. This CDR3 region has 15 residues. The germline V gene has CDR1 LGHNT and CDR2 FRNRAP. Germline trimming cut 5 bases from V and 2 bases from J; bases unmatched to any gene: 6. The data are from a study of post-analysis software for immune sequencing data. Overall study context: Relapsing-remitting, secondary progressive and progressive-relapsing forms made up the multiple sclerosis disease courses.

Study conclusions and caveats: Controls had lower frequencies than patients of about 5 TRBV segments, which included TRBV5-6, TRBV5-1 and TRBV20-1.

The receptor was isolated from a girl aged 2-10 years with multiple sclerosis. The sample comprised blood. The chain employs TRBV12-5 and TRBJ2-7; TRBD1 aligns across 10 bases. This chain's CDR3 is CASGLYGQGAYEQYF. In DNA form, the CDR3 reads TGTGCTAGTGGTCTATACGGACAGGGGGCCTACGAGCAGTACTTC.